These 4 T cell receptor beta chains share one sample of origin, sequenced in a study of untreated major depressive disorder. TCRdb keeps only in-frame clones here, not all; method: immunoSEQ multiplex PCR. The sample shows 20,000 or so clones, under 90% of them seen only once. The specimen was CD4+ T cells from PBMCs. Receptors were obtained from a woman in her twenties or thirties in good health.

The genes are TRBV7-9 and TRBJ2-5; 7 bases fit TRBD1. The CDR3 extends over 14 amino acids. V shed 5 bases, J shed 5 bases, and the junction held 8 bases outside the gene matches. Germline V CDR1 and CDR2: SEHNR, FQNEAQ (reference sequence). CDR3 amino acids: CASSLSRGPETQYF. CDR3 DNA sequence: TGTGCCAGCAGCCTATCAAGGGGGCCCGAGACCCAGTACTTC.

The chain carries TRBV6-6 and TRBJ2-7, with 9 bases lining up with TRBD1. V trimming: 10 bases; J trimming: 2 bases; junction bases outside the gene matches: 12. Per the germline V gene, CDR1 is MNHNY and CDR2 is SVGAGI (reference sequence). The CDR3 is 15 amino acids. The chain's CDR3 is CATRRLGQGPYEQYF. The CDR3 bases are TGTGCCACCAGACGCTTGGGACAGGGTCCCTACGAGCAGTACTTC.

The chain is built from TRBV4-1 and TRBJ2-1; the D is unclear. From germline, CDR1 is MGHRA and CDR2 YSYEKL. The CDR3 is 16 amino acids. V gave up 3 bases and J gave up 6 bases, with 18 bases separating them. CDR3 DNA sequence: TGCGCCAGCAGCCAGGTTCTGGGAAAAGGGATCAATGAGCAGTTCTTC. Protein product: CASSQVLGKGINEQFF.

The chain uses TRBV10-3 and TRBJ2-5, with TRBD1 matching over 7 bases. This CDR3 has 15 amino acids. Germline V gives CDR1 ENHRY, CDR2 SYGVKD. Trimming removed 0 bases from V and 4 bases from J; junction bases left unmatched: 5. The CDR3 DNA follows: TGTGCCATCAGTGAGTCGGGAACAGGGGTAGAGACCCAGTACTTC. Translating it yields CAISESGTGVETQYF.